Presented here are 14 T cell receptor beta chains from one specimen sequenced in a study of blood T cell repertoires in COVID-19 (TCRdb year 2020). Library preparation used the immunoSEQ multiplex PCR assay. Drawn from immuneACCESS, this table holds only the in-frame rearrangements with V and J called that TCRdb kept. Clones are partly lost; checked studies trace under half to an unresolved V gene and leave the rest unexplained. The sample table holds 180,000 or so clones, of which more than 85% were seen once. The ten most abundant clones make up 0.99% of the sample. Sequenced input: peripheral blood. The receptors were gathered from a man aged 18 to 29 with acute or convalescent COVID-19.

The rearrangement uses TRBV28 and TRBJ2-5; 11 bases are a match to TRBD1. Germline assignment: CDR1 MDHEN and CDR2 SYDVKM. CDR3 size: 16 residues. V was pared by 6 bases and J by 4 bases, with 10 bases of the junction left unmatched. CDR3 bases: TGTGCCAGCAGCCGACCGGGACAGGGGGGTCGAGAGACCCAGTACTTC. Protein sequence: CASSRPGQGGRETQYF.

The chain carries TRBV12-5 and TRBJ2-2; tentatively, D is TRBD1 (6 bases). Trimming cost V 2 bases and J 2 bases, with 12 bases left between them. Germline V lookup: CDR1 LGHNT, CDR2 FRNRAP. The CDR3 loop spans 16 amino acids. CDR3 residues: CASGLPTGLNTGELFF. The CDR3 DNA sequence: TGTGCTAGTGGTTTGCCAACAGGGCTCAACACCGGGGAGCTGTTTTTT.

The chain carries TRBV5-1 and TRBJ1-1; 8 nucleotides line up with TRBD1. Germline V gives CDR1 SGHRS, CDR2 YFSETQ. This CDR3 contains 15 residues. Unmatched junction bases numbered 8, after V lost 1 base and J lost 6 bases. The DNA of the CDR3 is TGCGCCAGCAGCTTGCCCGGCAGGGGGCCGCCTGAAGCTTTCTTT. Translation gives CASSLPGRGPPEAFF.

The chain combines TRBV19 with TRBJ2-1; perhaps TRBD1 as D (5 bases). Trimming pared 7 bases from V and 9 bases from J, leaving 16 bases between. Germline V gene data show CDR1 as LNHDA and CDR2 as SQIVND (reference sequence). The CDR3 loop spans 13 amino acids. This chain's CDR3 is CASTGPDSREQFF. The DNA for the CDR3 is TGTGCCAGTACAGGGCCAGATTCCCGTGAGCAGTTCTTC.

J is TRBJ1-2 and V is TRBV19, with TRBD1 matching over 7 bases. Germline values: CDR1 LNHDA, CDR2 SQIVND (reference sequence). The J segment lost 7 bases and the V segment lost 6 bases, leaving 11 bases of the junction unmatched. The CDR3 runs 14 residues. CDR3 sequence: CASSASRGRGGYTF. As DNA, the CDR3 is TGTGCCAGTAGCGCCTCAAGGGGGCGAGGTGGCTACACCTTC.

This clone was detected once. V gene TRBV9 combines with J gene TRBJ2-5, with 7 nucleotides matching TRBD2. V trimming: 0 bases; J trimming: 1 base; junction bases outside the gene matches: 0. CDR3 size: 14 residues. Germline CDR1 and CDR2: SGDLS and YYNGEE. The CDR3 here is CASSVGGGQETQYF. The CDR3 nucleotides read TGTGCCAGCAGCGTAGGCGGGGGCCAAGAGACCCAGTACTTC.

J is TRBJ2-1 and V is TRBV18; 10 bases agree with TRBD2. CDR1 is KGHSH and CDR2 is LQKENI in the germline V gene. J lost 5 bases, V lost 2 bases, and 6 bases had no gene match. This CDR3 has 16 amino acids. CDR3 nucleotides: TGTGCCAGCTCACCAGTAAGCGGGGGGGCCAACAATGAGCAGTTCTTC. Translated, it gives CASSPVSGGANNEQFF.

This chain connects TRBV30 to TRBJ1-3, with TRBD1 matching over 8 bases. Germline lookup yields CDR1 GTSNPN and CDR2 SVGIG (reference sequence). J gave up 6 bases and V 2 bases, and 3 bases lay outside the gene matches. CDR3 length: 13 residues. DNA for the CDR3: TGTGCCTGGAGTACAGGGGGAGAAAACACCATATATTTT. Translating gives CAWSTGGENTIYF.

This rearrangement joins TRBV9 to TRBJ1-1, with TRBD1 matching over 8 bases. The CDR3 extends over 15 amino acids. The V and J ends lost 1 base and 2 bases, in that order; junction bases with no gene match: 4. Per the germline V gene, CDR1 is SGDLS and CDR2 is YYNGEE. CDR3 sequence: CASSVRDRGNTEAFF. The CDR3 DNA is TGTGCCAGCAGCGTAAGAGACAGGGGCAACACTGAAGCTTTCTTT.

This clone was seen a single time. V and J are TRBV30 and TRBJ1-1; possible D gene TRBD1, 5 bases. This CDR3 has 15 residues. The germline CDR1 and CDR2 sequences are GTSNPN and SVGIG (reference sequence). V gave up 0 bases and J gave up 0 bases, with 11 bases separating them. The CDR3 sequence: CAWSVRASLNTEAFF. The CDR3 nucleotides read TGTGCCTGGAGTGTCAGGGCCTCCTTGAACACTGAAGCTTTCTTT.

The chain employs TRBV6-5 and TRBJ2-7, with 7 bases that match TRBD2. In germline, CDR1 is MNHEY, CDR2 SVGAGI. Losses at the gene ends were 11 bases for V and 2 bases for J; bases not matched to a gene: 9. The CDR3 covers 13 residues. The CDR3 region is CASGTIGAYEQYV. In nucleotides, the CDR3 is TGTGCCTCGGGGACTATCGGTGCCTACGAGCAGTACGTC.

V is TRBV27 and J is TRBJ2-7, with TRBD1 matching over 7 bases. Per germline, CDR1 MNHEY and CDR2 SMNVEV (reference sequence). V trimming: 5 bases; J trimming: 3 bases; junction bases outside the gene matches: 10. The CDR3 spans 15 residues. CDR3 sequence (DNA): TGTGCCAGCAGTGTAGACAGGGAACAGAACTACGAGCAGTACTTC. Protein: CASSVDREQNYEQYF.

Note on this clone: Other DNA sequences in this specimen translate into the identical CDR3. The chain combines TRBV28 with TRBJ2-1; TRBD2 matches at 14 bases. Germline V gives CDR1 MDHEN, CDR2 SYDVKM. Unmatched junction bases numbered 5, after V lost 6 bases and J lost 7 bases. The length of the CDR3 is 15 residues. The CDR3 sequence: CASSPTSGGANEQFF. In DNA form, the CDR3 reads TGTGCCAGCAGCCCGACTAGCGGGGGGGCGAATGAGCAGTTCTTC.

This clone was found once. This rearrangement joins TRBV3-1 (or the pseudogene TRBV3-2) to TRBJ1-2; TRBD1 is a possible D gene (6 bases). V gave up 1 base and J gave up 13 bases, with 10 bases separating them. The germline CDR1 and CDR2 sequences are LGHDT and YNNKEL (reference sequence). The CDR3 spans 11 residues. The CDR3 here is CASSQGQVSTF. CDR3 DNA: TGTGCCAGCAGCCAAGGACAGGTTAGCACCTTC.